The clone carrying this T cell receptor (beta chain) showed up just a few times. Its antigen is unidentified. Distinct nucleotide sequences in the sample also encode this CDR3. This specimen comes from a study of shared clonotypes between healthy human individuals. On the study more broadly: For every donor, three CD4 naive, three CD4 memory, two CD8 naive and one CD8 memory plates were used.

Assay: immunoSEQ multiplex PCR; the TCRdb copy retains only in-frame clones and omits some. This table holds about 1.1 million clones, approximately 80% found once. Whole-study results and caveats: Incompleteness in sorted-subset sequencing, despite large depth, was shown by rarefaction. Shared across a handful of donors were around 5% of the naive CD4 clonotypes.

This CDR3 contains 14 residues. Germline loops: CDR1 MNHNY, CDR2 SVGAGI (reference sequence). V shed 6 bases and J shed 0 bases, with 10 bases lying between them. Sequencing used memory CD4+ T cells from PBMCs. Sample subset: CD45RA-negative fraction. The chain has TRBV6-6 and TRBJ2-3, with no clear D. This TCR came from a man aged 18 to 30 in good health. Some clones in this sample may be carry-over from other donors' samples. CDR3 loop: CASSLGGSTDTQYF. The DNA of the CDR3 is TGTGCCAGCAGCCTAGGTGGGAGCACAGATACGCAGTATTTT.